This TCR beta chain was sequenced for a study of T cell repertoires in cytomegalovirus infection. Study-level information: HLA-C-restricted CMV epitopes, recently identified, and well-studied HLA-B-restricted ones were used by the study. Shared public TCR beta signatures pointed to both CMV infection and a matching HLA type. General study results and limits: Accumulated public TCR beta family frequency recognized individuals carrying CMV together with the relevant HLA. Across the ex vivo response, the dominant clonotypes were HLA-C-restricted CMV-specific TCR beta clonotypes.

TCRdb passed the reads through MiXCR, listing each CDR3 protein once. The table lists around 500,000 distinct CDR3 sequences, more than 40% of them singletons, with just under 45% in the top ten. The germline V and J ends were trimmed by 3 bases and 5 bases, with 13 bases remaining between them. CDR3 size: 14 residues. Germline V gene sequence: CDR1 LNHNV, CDR2 YYDKDF (reference sequence). To note about this clonotype: Its antigen is undetermined.

The chain employs TRBV15 and TRBJ2-5, with D tentatively TRBD2 (6 bases). The receptor comes from a human donor in good health (CMV status not recorded). Some clones in this sample may be carry-over from other donors' samples. The sequenced sample was cultured PBMCs, obtained from culture after CMV antigen stimulation. The CDR3 sequence is CATSSRLDLETQYF. The DNA of the CDR3 is TGTGCCACCAGCAGCAGACTAGACTTGGAGACCCAGTACTTC.